Shown below are 10 T cell receptor beta chains from a single sample sequenced in a study of cytomegalovirus exposure and HLA in healthy donors. Vbeta (60) and Jbeta (13) primers were used in the PCR. Sequencing used immunoSEQ multiplex PCR; TCRdb keeps in-frame clones, though not all of them. This sample has 99,000 or so clones, with approximately 72% found just once. What was sequenced was PBMCs. The receptor source for this set is a man aged 25-45 years in good health and CMV-seronegative.

This chain joins TRBV28 and TRBJ1-2, with 10 bases identical to TRBD1. V was pared by 2 bases and J by 3 bases, with 6 bases of the junction left unmatched. The CDR3 loop spans 16 amino acids. Germline assignment: CDR1 MDHEN and CDR2 SYDVKM. The DNA of the CDR3 is TGTGCCAGCAGTTTAGGGACAGGGGCTAGGCACTATGGCTACACCTTC. It is translated as CASSLGTGARHYGYTF.

V gene TRBV5-6 combines with J gene TRBJ2-7; 13 nucleotides match TRBD2. Looked up from germline, CDR1 is SGHDT and CDR2 is YYEEEE. The J segment lost 5 bases and the V segment lost 6 bases, leaving 14 bases of the junction unmatched. The CDR3 extends over 17 amino acids. DNA of the CDR3: TGTGCCAGCAATTCGACGGGACTAGCGGGGAATCTACACGAGCAGTACTTC. It codes for CASNSTGLAGNLHEQYF. Supplemented by reference TRBV5-6 and TRBJ2-7, the full variable domain reads DAGVTQSPTHLIKTRGQQVTLRCSPKSGHDTVSWYQQALGQGPQFIFQYYEEEERQRGNFPDRFSGHQFPNYSSELNVNALLLGDSALYLCASNSTGLAGNLHEQYFGPGTRLTVT.

The chain is built from TRBV7-2 and TRBJ1-1; D unclear. The CDR3 sequence is 13 residues long. The V end was cut by 5 bases, the J end by 4 bases, with 11 bases between. The germline V gene has CDR1 SGHTA and CDR2 FQGNSA. CDR3 protein: CASSPRYPTEAFF. The CDR3 bases are TGTGCCAGCAGCCCCAGATATCCCACTGAAGCTTTCTTT.

This clone was seen more than once but under ten times. Here the CDR3 DNA reads TGTGCCAGCAGCCTCCGGGTCCCGATCGACGAGCAGTACTTC. Protein: CASSLRVPIDEQYF. This chain links TRBV11-2 with TRBJ2-7; D remains ambiguous. CDR3 size: 14 residues. Deletions cut 5 bases from V and 5 bases from J, with 16 bases between. Germline V gene sequence: CDR1 SGHAT, CDR2 FQNNGV.

The V call is TRBV5-1, the J call TRBJ1-2, with D possibly matching TRBD1 (5 bases). The V gene lost 0 bases and the J gene lost 4 bases, with 10 bases spanning the gap. CDR3 size: 14 residues. CDR1 and CDR2 (germline): SGHRS, YFSETQ. CDR3 nucleotides: TGCGCCAGCAGCTTGGCTGGGGGGATCTATGGCTACACCTTC. It codes for CASSLAGGIYGYTF.

This chain links TRBV6-1 with TRBJ2-6; D unclear. V lost 5 bases to trimming and J lost 0 bases, with 5 bases between them. Germline values: CDR1 MNHNS, CDR2 SASEGT. The CDR3 consists of 14 residues. Written as DNA, the CDR3 is TGTGCCAGCAGTCCGGTCTCTGGGGCCAACGTCCTGACTTTC. Protein: CASSPVSGANVLTF.

The V call is TRBV28, the J call TRBJ2-2; 9 nucleotides align to TRBD2. Germline lookup yields CDR1 MDHEN and CDR2 SYDVKM. CDR3 size: 16 residues. J was trimmed by 0 bases and V by 3 bases; bases with no gene match: 2. CDR3 sequence: CASSFGLASNTGELFF. CDR3 in DNA: TGTGCCAGCAGTTTTGGACTAGCGTCGAACACCGGGGAGCTGTTTTTT.

The chain carries TRBV6-6 and TRBJ2-5; tentatively, D is TRBD1 (6 bases). V was shortened by 2 bases and J by 5 bases, with 18 bases between the two germline ends. There are 16 residues in the CDR3. The germline CDR1 and CDR2 sequences are MNHNY and SVGAGI (reference sequence). The CDR3 region has the DNA TGTGCCAGCAGTTACCCCAGCCGGCCAGGGGAGGAGACCCAGTACTTC. This codes for CASSYPSRPGEETQYF.

The rearrangement uses TRBV10-1 and TRBJ2-5, with 7 bases aligning to TRBD1. This CDR3 has 14 residues. Germline trimming cut 2 bases from V and 3 bases from J; bases unmatched to any gene: 3. Germline CDR1 is WNHNN and CDR2 is SYGVQD (reference sequence). The CDR3 reads CASSERDREETQYF. The DNA of the CDR3 is TGCGCCAGCAGTGAGAGGGACAGAGAAGAGACCCAGTACTTC.

The CDR3 loop reads CASTKTGGAFGYTF. The CDR3 nucleotides are TGTGCCAGCACTAAGACAGGGGGCGCTTTTGGCTACACCTTC. The rearrangement links TRBV25-1 to TRBJ1-2, with 10 bases identical to TRBD1. The CDR3 is 14 residues long. V lost 7 bases to trimming and J lost 7 bases; unmatched junction nucleotides: 9. In germline, CDR1 is MGHDK, CDR2 SYGVNS.